Here is one T cell receptor beta chain with its context. Antigen: not known. This sample is drawn from a study of shared clonotypes between healthy human individuals. Overall study results and limits: The study drew on few donors, limiting represented genetic and exposure-history diversity.

Germline V gene sequence: CDR1 LGHNA, CDR2 YSLEER. The V end was cut by 0 bases, the J end by 1 base, with 7 bases between. This CDR3 contains 15 residues. Recent vaccinations or acute infections were absent in the healthy HIV-negative adult donors. When samples were unsorted, roughly 91 million PBMCs were used for genomic DNA. Sequencing used immunoSEQ multiplex PCR; TCRdb keeps in-frame clones, though not all of them. The data hold about 480,000 clones, with about 80% observed a single time. The sequenced sample consisted of PBMCs. The sequence derives from a woman in her 40s in good health. Some clones in this sample may be carry-over from other donors' samples. The genes are TRBV4-3 and TRBJ2-1; TRBD2 is a possible D gene (6 bases). The CDR3: CASSQEGTSYNEQFF. CDR3 nucleotide sequence: TGCGCCAGCAGCCAAGAAGGGACTTCCTACAATGAGCAGTTCTTC.